Each of the 9 T cell receptor beta chains below was sequenced from the same sample in a study of Graves' ophthalmopathy and Graves' hyperthyroidism. Transcripts of RNA were the source for amplifying TCR beta CDR3 regions. A first-round RT-PCR used HTBI primers, followed by a second-round multiplex PCR. A single record per CDR3 protein comes from TCRdb applying MiXCR to the multiplex PCR reads. The sample has about 550,000 distinct CDR3 sequences, 39% seen once. The sample was peripheral blood or thyroid tissue (not recorded which). Source of these receptors: an adult man with Graves' hyperthyroidism.

This clonotype has at least ten counts. V gene TRBV3-1 combines with J gene TRBJ2-5; 8 bases align to TRBD1. V gave up 5 bases and J gave up 5 bases; unmatched junction bases: 10. Germline V CDR1 and CDR2: LGHDT, YNNKEL (reference sequence). This CDR3 contains 15 residues. The CDR3 loop is CASSSDRGGLETQYF. Written as DNA, the CDR3 is TGTGCCAGCAGCTCAGACAGGGGAGGTTTGGAGACCCAGTACTTC.

This chain uses TRBV14 with TRBJ1-1, with D possibly matching TRBD1 (5 bases). The CDR3 extends over 13 amino acids. The V gene's germline CDR1 is SGHDN and CDR2 FVKESK. V shed 5 bases and J shed 6 bases, with 13 bases lying between them. CDR3 bases: TGTGCCAGCAGCTCCTGGGGCTCGGCTGAAGCTTTCTTT. Protein sequence: CASSSWGSAEAFF. The whole variable domain, remainder taken from reference TRBV14 and TRBJ1-1, is EAGVTQFPSHSVIEKGQTVTLRCDPISGHDNLYWYRRVMGKEIKFLLHFVKESKQDESGMPNNRFLAERTGGTYSTLKVQPAELEDSGVYFCASSSWGSAEAFFGQGTRLTVV.

This clonotype was recorded at least ten times. This chain joins TRBV15 and TRBJ1-6; perhaps TRBD1 as D (5 bases). CDR1 and CDR2 from the germline V gene are LNHNV and YYDKDF (reference sequence). V shed 0 bases and J shed 7 bases, with 10 bases lying between them. The CDR3 contains 15 residues. The CDR3 nucleotides are TGTGCCACCAGCAGAGATCAAGGGGCCAATTCACCCCTCCACTTT. Translation gives CATSRDQGANSPLHF.

This clonotype was detected ten times or more. V usage is TRBV14 and J usage is TRBJ2-7, with D possibly TRBD1 on 5 matching bases. CDR3 length equals 16 residues. Trimming took off 4 bases at V and 3 bases at J, with 19 bases between the two ends. CDR1 is SGHDN, CDR2 FVKESK, per germline. CDR3 nucleotide sequence: TGTGCCAGCAGCCGATTACGACAGACTTCATTCTACGAGCAGTACTTC. This translates into CASSRLRQTSFYEQYF. Drawing the rest from reference TRBV14 and TRBJ2-7, the complete variable domain is EAGVTQFPSHSVIEKGQTVTLRCDPISGHDNLYWYRRVMGKEIKFLLHFVKESKQDESGMPNNRFLAERTGGTYSTLKVQPAELEDSGVYFCASSRLRQTSFYEQYFGPGTRLTVT.

The chain carries TRBV20-1 and TRBJ2-1; TRBD2 aligns across 16 bases. There are 15 residues in the CDR3. CDR1 is DFQATT, CDR2 SNEGSKA, per germline (reference sequence). The ends lost 7 bases at V and 11 bases at J; junction bases unmatched: 11. CDR3 sequence reads: CSVQGGTSGRAKQFF. CDR3 sequence (DNA): TGCAGTGTCCAGGGGGGGACTAGCGGGAGGGCCAAGCAGTTCTTC.

In its sample, this clonotype was seen a few times. The V call is TRBV3-1, the J call TRBJ1-4; 7 bases map to TRBD1. This CDR3 contains 15 residues. After removal of 0 bases from V and 14 bases from J, the junction contained 12 bases not matched to a gene. Germline V lookup: CDR1 LGHDT, CDR2 YNNKEL (reference sequence). For the CDR3, the DNA is TGTGCCAGCAGCCAAGATCAAGGGGGCCCGCTCCGTCTGTTTTTT. Translation: CASSQDQGGPLRLFF.

This clonotype was observed many times. This rearrangement joins TRBV7-2 to TRBJ1-1, with D tentatively TRBD1 (6 bases). Per the germline V gene, CDR1 is SGHTA and CDR2 is FQGNSA. This CDR3 is built from 15 residues. V lost 3 bases to trimming and J lost 5 bases, with 16 bases between them. DNA for the CDR3: TGTGCCAGCAGCTTGGGGGCCCTTTTTCGTACTGAAGCTTTCTTT. It codes for CASSLGALFRTEAFF.

This sequence joins TRBV9 and TRBJ2-5; 10 bases match TRBD1. The ends lost 2 bases at V and 2 bases at J; junction bases unmatched: 6. Germline loops: CDR1 SGDLS, CDR2 YYNGEE. This CDR3 region has 16 residues. The CDR3 sequence is CASSVRTGGGQETQYF. In nucleotides, the CDR3 is TGTGCCAGCAGCGTGAGGACAGGGGGAGGTCAAGAGACCCAGTACTTC. The full variable domain, its missing parts supplied by reference TRBV9 and TRBJ2-5, is DSGVTQTPKHLITATGQRVTLRCSPRSGDLSVYWYQQSLDQGLQFLIQYYNGEERAKGNILERFSAQQFPDLHSELNLSSLELGDSALYFCASSVRTGGGQETQYFGPGTRLLVL.

The chain couples TRBV2 to TRBJ1-2, with a weak D call TRBD1 (5 bases). V was shortened by 3 bases and J by 7 bases, with 9 bases between the two germline ends. The CDR3 has 12 amino acids. In germline, CDR1 is SNHLY, CDR2 FYNNEI. This CDR3 is CASSDGARGYTF. Written as DNA, the CDR3 is TGTGCCAGCAGTGACGGGGCCCGTGGCTACACCTTC.